This T cell receptor (beta chain) was captured in a study of blood T cell repertoires in COVID-19. Study context: Samples taken during acute and convalescent COVID-19 were collected in the United States, Italy and Spain.

In germline, CDR1 is MNHEY, CDR2 SVGAGI. V lost 6 bases to trimming and J lost 5 bases; unmatched junction nucleotides: 5. The CDR3 length is 13 residues. Sequencing was performed with immunoSEQ multiplex PCR; in TCRdb, only in-frame clones are kept and a portion is missing. The sample contains 60,000 to 80,000 clones, roughly 91% of which appear only once. The sequenced sample was peripheral blood. The TCR sequence derives from a man between 60 and 70 years old with acute or convalescent COVID-19. This chain connects TRBV6-5 to TRBJ2-5, with 8 bases that match TRBD2. CDR3 protein: CASSVAGRETQYF. The DNA of the CDR3 is TGTGCCAGCAGCGTAGCGGGGAGGGAGACCCAGTACTTC.